One sample yielded the 11 T cell receptor beta chains listed below, sequenced in a study of blood T cell repertoires in COVID-19. This table comes from immunoSEQ multiplex PCR, and its TCRdb copy is limited to in-frame clones, with some not included. The table includes hundreds of thousands of clones, 70% to 90% detected once. Sequenced material: PBMCs or T cells enriched from blood (not recorded which). These receptors originate from a woman aged 55-70 years who had recovered from COVID-19.

In its sample, this clone was seen once. The V call is TRBV5-1, the J call TRBJ2-3; a possible D gene is TRBD2 (6 bases). Germline loops: CDR1 SGHRS, CDR2 YFSETQ. The CDR3 length is 13 residues. The germline V and J ends were trimmed by 3 bases and 5 bases, with 10 bases remaining between them. The CDR3 here is CASSWDWRDTQYF. The CDR3 coding sequence is TGCGCCAGCAGCTGGGACTGGAGAGATACGCAGTATTTT.

The chain recombines TRBV2 with TRBJ1-2; a possible D gene is TRBD1 (5 bases). The CDR3 runs to 13 residues. Looked up from germline, CDR1 is SNHLY and CDR2 is FYNNEI. The V end lost 3 bases, the J end lost 4 bases, and 9 bases lay between the germline ends. The CDR3 nucleotides are TGTGCCAGCAGTGAGGACAATTTCTATGGCTACACCTTC. It specifies CASSEDNFYGYTF. The complete variable domain, with remaining parts taken from reference TRBV2 and TRBJ1-2, reads EPEVTQTPSHQVTQMGQEVILRCVPISNHLYFYWYRQILGQKVEFLVSFYNNEISEKSEIFDDQFSVERPDGSNFTLKIRSTKLEDSAMYFCASSEDNFYGYTFGSGTRLTVV.

V gene TRBV19 combines with J gene TRBJ2-7; D may be TRBD2 (5 bases). V was clipped by 3 bases and J by 4 bases, with 16 bases between them. The CDR3 is 15 amino acids. Germline CDR1 and CDR2: LNHDA and SQIVND (reference sequence). The CDR3 loop reads CASSIRGGTEYEQYF. DNA of the CDR3: TGTGCCAGTAGTATTCGGGGTGGTACAGAGTACGAGCAGTACTTC.

The V call is TRBV4-1, the J call TRBJ1-4; D gene ambiguous. Trimming pared 0 bases from V and 3 bases from J, leaving 8 bases between. The CDR3 spans 15 residues. CDR1 MGHRA and CDR2 YSYEKL come from the germline V gene. In DNA form, the CDR3 reads TGCGCCAGCAGCCAAGATTGGTACTCTAATGAAAAACTGTTTTTT. Translated, it gives CASSQDWYSNEKLFF.

This clone was observed a handful of times. The rearrangement links TRBV9 to TRBJ1-2, with D possibly matching TRBD1 (5 bases). Germline V gene sequence: CDR1 SGDLS, CDR2 YYNGEE. The CDR3 totals 15 residues. Trimming left V 3 bases short and J 0 bases short, with 12 bases between. The CDR3 loop reads CASSAPGEANYGYTF. CDR3 in DNA: TGTGCCAGCAGCGCGCCGGGGGAGGCTAACTATGGCTACACCTTC.

The chain employs TRBV5-6 and TRBJ2-7; D perhaps matches TRBD1 (6 bases). Germline V lookup: CDR1 SGHDT, CDR2 YYEEEE. V shed 6 bases and J shed 2 bases, with 18 bases lying between them. The CDR3 loop spans 15 amino acids. CDR3 DNA sequence: TGTGCCAGCACCTTCACACCCAGGGGTACCTACGAGCAGTACTTC. It yields the protein CASTFTPRGTYEQYF.

This sequence joins TRBV2 and TRBJ2-3; D not certain. The germline gives CDR1 SNHLY, CDR2 FYNNEI. V gave up 4 bases and J gave up 2 bases, with 13 bases separating them. The CDR3 totals 15 residues. The CDR3 is CASSAATPFTDTQYF. The DNA for the CDR3 is TGTGCCAGCAGTGCCGCGACTCCTTTCACAGATACGCAGTATTTT.

The chain employs TRBV7-2 and TRBJ2-3; TRBD1 might be the D (5 bases). Germline V lookup: CDR1 SGHTA, CDR2 FQGNSA. CDR3 length equals 18 residues. Deletions cut 1 base from V and 0 bases from J, with 17 bases between. CDR3 protein: CASSLGGPAATSTDTQYF. For the CDR3, the DNA is TGTGCCAGCAGCTTAGGGGGCCCGGCGGCCACGAGCACAGATACGCAGTATTTT.

This clone was recorded only once. The V and J genes are TRBV5-1 and TRBJ2-1; 13 nucleotides agree with TRBD2. V lost 7 bases, J lost 5 bases, and 3 bases stayed unmatched. Germline CDR1 SGHRS, CDR2 YFSETQ. The length of the CDR3 is 14 residues. The CDR3 is CASRGLAGDNEQFF. The DNA of the CDR3 is TGCGCCAGCCGAGGACTAGCGGGAGACAATGAGCAGTTCTTC.

The rearrangement links TRBV7-8 to TRBJ2-2, with 13 bases matching TRBD2. Germline lookup yields CDR1 SGHVS and CDR2 FQNEAQ. The CDR3 runs to 19 residues. Trimming took 5 bases from V and 5 from J; bases not matched to a gene: 14. DNA of the CDR3: TGTGCCAGCAGCCCCCGAGTACTAGCGGGGGGGCTGAAAACCGGGGAGCTGTTTTTT. It encodes CASSPRVLAGGLKTGELFF. Supplemented by reference TRBV7-8 and TRBJ2-2, the full variable domain reads GAGVSQSPRYKVAKRGQDVALRCDPISGHVSLFWYQQALGQGPEFLTYFQNEAQLDKSGLPSDRFFAERPEGSVSTLKIQRTQQEDSAVYLCASSPRVLAGGLKTGELFFGEGSRLTVL.

CDR3 amino acids: CASSIEQGNTEAFF. CDR3 nucleotide sequence: TGTGCCAGTAGTATAGAGCAGGGGAACACTGAAGCTTTCTTT. This chain links TRBV19 with TRBJ1-1; D perhaps matches TRBD1 (5 bases). The V end lost 0 bases, the J end lost 1 base, and 6 bases lay between the germline ends. The CDR3 contains 14 residues. Per germline, CDR1 LNHDA and CDR2 SQIVND (reference sequence). The full variable domain, completed using reference TRBV19 and TRBJ1-1, is DGGITQSPKYLFRKEGQNVTLSCEQNLNHDAMYWYRQDPGQGLRLIYYSQIVNDFQKGDIAEGYSVSREKKESFPLTVTSAQKNPTAFYLCASSIEQGNTEAFFGQGTRLTVV.